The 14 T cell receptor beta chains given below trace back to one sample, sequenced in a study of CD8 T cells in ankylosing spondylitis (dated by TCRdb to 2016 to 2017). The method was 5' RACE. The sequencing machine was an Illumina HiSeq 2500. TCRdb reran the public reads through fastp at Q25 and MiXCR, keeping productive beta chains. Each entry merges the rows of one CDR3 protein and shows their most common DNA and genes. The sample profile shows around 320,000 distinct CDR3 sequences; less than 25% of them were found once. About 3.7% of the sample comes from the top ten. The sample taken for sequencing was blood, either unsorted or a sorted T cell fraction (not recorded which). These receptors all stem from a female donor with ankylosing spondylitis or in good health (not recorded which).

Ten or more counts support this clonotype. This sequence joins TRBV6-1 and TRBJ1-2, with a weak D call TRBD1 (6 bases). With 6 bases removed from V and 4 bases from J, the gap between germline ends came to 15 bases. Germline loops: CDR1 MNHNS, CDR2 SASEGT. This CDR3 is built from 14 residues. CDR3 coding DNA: TGTGCCAGCAGCCAACAGGGTAGGAGCTATGGCTACACCTTC. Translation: CASSQQGRSYGYTF.

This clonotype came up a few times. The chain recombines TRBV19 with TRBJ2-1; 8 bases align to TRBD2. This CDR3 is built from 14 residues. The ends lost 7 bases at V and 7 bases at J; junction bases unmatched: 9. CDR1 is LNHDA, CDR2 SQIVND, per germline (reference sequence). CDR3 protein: CASTPGRALNEQFF. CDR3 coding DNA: TGTGCCAGTACCCCCGGGAGGGCGTTAAATGAGCAGTTCTTC.

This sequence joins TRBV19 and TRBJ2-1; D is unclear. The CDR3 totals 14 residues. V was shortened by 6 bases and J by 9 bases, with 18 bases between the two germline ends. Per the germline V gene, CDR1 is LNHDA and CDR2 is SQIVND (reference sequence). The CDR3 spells CASSPSGSPAEQFF. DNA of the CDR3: TGTGCCAGTAGCCCCTCGGGTAGCCCAGCTGAGCAGTTCTTC.

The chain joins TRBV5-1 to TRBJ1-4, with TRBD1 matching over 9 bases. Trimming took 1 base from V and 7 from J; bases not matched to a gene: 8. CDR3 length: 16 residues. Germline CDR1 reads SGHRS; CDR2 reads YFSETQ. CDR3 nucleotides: TGCGCCAGCAGCTTGTCTCCGGGACAGGGAGGTGAAAAACTGTTTTTT. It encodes CASSLSPGQGGEKLFF.

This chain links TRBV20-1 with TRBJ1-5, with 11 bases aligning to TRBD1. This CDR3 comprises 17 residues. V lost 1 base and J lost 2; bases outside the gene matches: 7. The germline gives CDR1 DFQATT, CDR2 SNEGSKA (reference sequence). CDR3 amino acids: CSARVGQGGYGNQPQHF. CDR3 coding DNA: TGCAGTGCTAGAGTGGGACAGGGGGGTTATGGCAATCAGCCCCAGCATTTT.

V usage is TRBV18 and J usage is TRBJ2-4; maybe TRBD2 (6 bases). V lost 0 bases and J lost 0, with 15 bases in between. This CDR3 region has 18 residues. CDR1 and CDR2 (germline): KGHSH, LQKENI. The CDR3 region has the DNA TGTGCCAGCTCACCACCAGGAGGGAGCGCACTAGCCAAAAACATTCAGTACTTC. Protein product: CASSPPGGSALAKNIQYF.

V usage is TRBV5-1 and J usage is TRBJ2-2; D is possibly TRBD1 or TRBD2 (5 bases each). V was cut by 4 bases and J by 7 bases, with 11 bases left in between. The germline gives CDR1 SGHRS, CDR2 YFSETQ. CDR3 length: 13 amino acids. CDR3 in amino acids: CASSVAQGGELFF. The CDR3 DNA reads TGCGCCAGCAGCGTAGCGCAGGGCGGGGAGCTGTTTTTT. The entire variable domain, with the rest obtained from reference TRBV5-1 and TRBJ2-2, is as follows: KAGVTQTPRYLIKTRGQQVTLSCSPISGHRSVSWYQQTPGQGLQFLFEYFSETQRNKGNFPGRFSGRQFSNSRSEMNVSTLELGDSALYLCASSVAQGGELFFGEGSRLTVL.

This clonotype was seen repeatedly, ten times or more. The CDR3 protein is CSASTLPPSTDTQYF. The CDR3 DNA sequence: TGCAGTGCTAGCACGTTACCGCCGAGCACAGATACGCAGTATTTT. V is TRBV20-1 and J is TRBJ2-3; D gene ambiguous. V dropped 3 bases and J dropped 0 bases, with 13 bases sitting between them. CDR1 and CDR2 from the germline V gene are DFQATT and SNEGSKA (reference sequence). CDR3 length equals 15 residues.

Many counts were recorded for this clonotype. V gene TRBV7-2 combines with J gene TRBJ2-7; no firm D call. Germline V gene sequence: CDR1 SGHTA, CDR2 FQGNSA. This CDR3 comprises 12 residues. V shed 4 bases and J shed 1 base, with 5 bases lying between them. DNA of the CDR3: TGTGCCAGCAGCTCTGCGTCCTACGAGCAGTACTTC. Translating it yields CASSSASYEQYF. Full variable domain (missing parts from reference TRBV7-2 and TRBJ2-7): GAGVSQSPSNKVTEKGKDVELRCDPISGHTALYWYRQSLGQGLEFLIYFQGNSAPDKSGLPSDRFSAERTGGSVSTLTIQRTQQEDSAVYLCASSSASYEQYFGPGTRLTVT.

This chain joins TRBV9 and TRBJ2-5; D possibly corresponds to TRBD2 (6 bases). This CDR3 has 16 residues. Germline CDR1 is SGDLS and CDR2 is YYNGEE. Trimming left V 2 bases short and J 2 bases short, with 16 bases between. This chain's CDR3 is CASSVGVGSRQETQYF. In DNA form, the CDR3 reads TGTGCCAGCAGCGTTGGGGTCGGGAGCAGACAAGAGACCCAGTACTTC.

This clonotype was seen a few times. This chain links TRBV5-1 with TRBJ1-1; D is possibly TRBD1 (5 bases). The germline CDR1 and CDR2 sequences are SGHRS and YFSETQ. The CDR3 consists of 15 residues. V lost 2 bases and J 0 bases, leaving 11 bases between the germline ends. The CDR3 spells CASSFQDTLNTEAFF. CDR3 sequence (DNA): TGCGCCAGCAGCTTCCAGGACACCTTGAACACTGAAGCTTTCTTT.

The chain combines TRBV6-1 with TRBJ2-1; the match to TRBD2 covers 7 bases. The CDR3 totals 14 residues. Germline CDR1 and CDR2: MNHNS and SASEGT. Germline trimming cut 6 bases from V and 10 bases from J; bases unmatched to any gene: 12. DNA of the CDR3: TGTGCCAGCAGCTTTACCATAACGGGGGGAGAGCAGTTCTTC. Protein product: CASSFTITGGEQFF.

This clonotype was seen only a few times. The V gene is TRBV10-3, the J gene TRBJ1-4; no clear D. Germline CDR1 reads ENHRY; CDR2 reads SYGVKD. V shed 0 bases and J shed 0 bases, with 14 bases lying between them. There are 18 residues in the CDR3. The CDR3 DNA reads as TGTGCCATCAGTGAGTCGAAAATTGGAACTTCAACTAATGAAAAACTGTTTTTT. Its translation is CAISESKIGTSTNEKLFF.

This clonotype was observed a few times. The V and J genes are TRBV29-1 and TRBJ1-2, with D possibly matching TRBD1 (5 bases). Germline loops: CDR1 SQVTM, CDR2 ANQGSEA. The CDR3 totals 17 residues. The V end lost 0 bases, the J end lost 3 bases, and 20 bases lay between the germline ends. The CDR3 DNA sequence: TGCAGCGTTGAAGATCAAGCGGGGGGGAGTATTGACTATGGCTACACCTTC. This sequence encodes CSVEDQAGGSIDYGYTF.